Listed here are 3 T cell receptor beta chains from one sample, sequenced in a study of identical twins. TCRdb re-derived calls from the 5' RACE reads in MiXCR, one entry per CDR3 protein. The data show approximately 1.8 million distinct CDR3 sequences, more than 30% seen once. Sequencing was done on a sample of cord blood. The receptors were sampled from a newborn girl in good health.

This clonotype was observed a handful of times. The rearrangement joins TRBV7-2 to TRBJ2-4, with D possibly being TRBD1 or TRBD2 (5 bases each). Germline-derived CDR1 and CDR2 are SGHTA and FQGNSA. The ends were cut back, 2 bases at V and 0 bases at J, with 14 bases in the middle. The CDR3 spans 17 residues. The CDR3 region is CASSLKGSGLAKNIQYF. The CDR3 nucleotides are TGTGCCAGCAGCTTAAAGGGGAGCGGATTAGCCAAAAACATTCAGTACTTC.

This clonotype has only a few counts. The chain couples TRBV20-1 to TRBJ1-5; TRBD1 matches at 8 bases. The V gene end was trimmed by 4 bases and the J gene end by 5 bases; junction bases not matched to a gene: 1. Looked up from germline, CDR1 is DFQATT and CDR2 is SNEGSKA (reference sequence). This CDR3 has 12 residues. CDR3 nucleotide sequence: TGCAGTGCTAAGACAGGGGATCAGCCCCAGCATTTT. Protein: CSAKTGDQPQHF.

This clonotype appeared a few times. The rearrangement uses TRBV7-2 and TRBJ1-6; D gene unclear. CDR1 and CDR2 (germline): SGHTA, FQGNSA. V lost 2 bases and J 6 bases, leaving 17 bases between the germline ends. CDR3 length equals 17 residues. The CDR3 sequence is CASSLRVVGVTNSPLHF. For the CDR3, the DNA is TGTGCCAGCAGCTTAAGGGTGGTCGGGGTCACTAATTCACCCCTCCACTTT.